The clone carrying this T cell receptor beta chain showed up just a few times. Its antigen is unknown. Vbeta (60) and Jbeta (13) primers were used in the PCR. TCRdb's copy holds only in-frame clones and misses some; the assay was immunoSEQ multiplex PCR. The sample includes about 120,000 clones, about three fifths seen only once; the top ten take more than 6.5%. These data belong to a study of cytomegalovirus exposure and HLA in healthy donors. Study-wide results and caveats: Later examination showed HLA-associated TCR beta chains had greater clonal expansion than equally common others. Available immune exposure information was restricted to CMV serostatus only. Later analysis suggested links between common viral pathogens and several top significant clusters. TCR sequences were mostly rare, though some public TCRs occurred in many donors.

V was cut by 0 bases and J by 4 bases, with 10 bases left in between. From germline, CDR1 is MGHRA and CDR2 YSYEKL. The CDR3 loop spans 15 amino acids. The rearrangement joins TRBV4-1 to TRBJ1-5; tentatively, D is TRBD1 (5 bases). Specimen: PBMCs. This receptor was obtained from a woman aged 40 to 50 in good health and CMV-seropositive. Written as DNA, the CDR3 is TGCGCCAGCAGCCAAGATCGGCAGGGAAATCAGCCCCAGCATTTT. Amino acid sequence: CASSQDRQGNQPQHF.